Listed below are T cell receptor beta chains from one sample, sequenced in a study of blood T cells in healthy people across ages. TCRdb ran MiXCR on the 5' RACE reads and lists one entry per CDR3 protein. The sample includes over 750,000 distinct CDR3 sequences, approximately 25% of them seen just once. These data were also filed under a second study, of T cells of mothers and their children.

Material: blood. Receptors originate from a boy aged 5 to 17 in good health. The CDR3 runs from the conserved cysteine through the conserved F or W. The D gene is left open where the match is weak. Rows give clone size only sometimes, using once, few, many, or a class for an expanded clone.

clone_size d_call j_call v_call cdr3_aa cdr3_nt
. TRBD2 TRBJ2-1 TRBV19 CASTLAGGNNEQFF TGTGCCAGTACCCTTGCCGGGGGGAACAATGAGCAGTTCTTC
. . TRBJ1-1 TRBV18 CASSPVLSTEAFF TGTGCCAGCTCACCGGTTCTCAGCACTGAAGCTTTCTTT
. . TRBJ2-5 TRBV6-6 CASSRNLETQYF TGTGCCAGCAGCCGGAACCTAGAGACCCAGTACTTC
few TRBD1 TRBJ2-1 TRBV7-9 CASSNPGQGREQFF TGTGCCAGCAGCAATCCGGGACAGGGTAGGGAGCAGTTCTTC
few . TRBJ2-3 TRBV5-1 CASSLVFRDTQYF TGCGCCAGCAGCTTGGTTTTTCGAGATACGCAGTATTTT
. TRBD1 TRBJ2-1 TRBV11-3 CASSVDLGQGGGYNEQFF TGTGCCAGCAGCGTAGACTTAGGACAGGGTGGGGGTTACAATGAGCAGTTCTTC
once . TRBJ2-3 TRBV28 CASSHLGDTQYF TGTGCCAGCAGTCACCTTGGAGATACGCAGTATTTT
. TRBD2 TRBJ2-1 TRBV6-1 CASSETSGGAYEQFF TGCGCCAGCAGTGAGACTAGCGGGGGGGCTTATGAGCAGTTCTTC
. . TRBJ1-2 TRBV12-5 CASGPDGNYGYTF TGTGCTAGTGGCCCCGACGGAAACTATGGCTACACCTTC
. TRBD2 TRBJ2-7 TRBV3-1 CASSSEVSGRNYEQYF TGTGCCAGCAGCTCAGAAGTTAGCGGGAGAAACTACGAGCAGTACTTC
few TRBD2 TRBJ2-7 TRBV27 CASSRRASGPFYEQYF TGTGCCAGCAGTCGACGCGCTAGCGGACCCTTTTACGAGCAGTACTTC
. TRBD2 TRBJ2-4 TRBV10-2 CASSMTSGSPLAKNIQYF TGCGCCAGCAGCATGACTAGCGGGAGCCCTTTAGCCAAAAACATTCAGTACTTC
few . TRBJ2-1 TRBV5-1 CASSRLAEGGEQFF TGCGCCAGCAGTCGTCTAGCGGAGGGGGGTGAGCAGTTCTTC
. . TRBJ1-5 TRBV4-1 CASSQGPLFNQPQHF TGCGCCAGCAGCCAGGGACCCCTTTTTAATCAGCCCCAGCATTTT
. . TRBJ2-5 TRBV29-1 CSVEPGLVGTQYF TGCAGCGTTGAACCGGGGCTAGTAGGGACCCAGTACTTC
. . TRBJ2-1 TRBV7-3 CASSLIAGTADNEQFF TGTGCCAGCAGCTTAATTGCGGGGACAGCCGACAATGAGCAGTTCTTC
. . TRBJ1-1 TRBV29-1 CSVILMNTEAFF TGCAGCGTTATTTTAATGAACACTGAAGCTTTCTTT
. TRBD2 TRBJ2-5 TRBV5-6 CASSSVLASGLQETQYF TGTGCCAGCAGCTCCGTCCTTGCTAGCGGCCTCCAAGAGACCCAGTACTTC
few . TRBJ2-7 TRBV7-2 CASSLGPAGASYEQYF TGTGCCAGCAGCCTAGGTCCAGCAGGGGCCTCCTACGAGCAGTACTTC
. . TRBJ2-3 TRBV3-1 CASSGKGRTTDTQYF TGTGCCAGCAGCGGCAAGGGAAGAACAACAGATACGCAGTATTTT
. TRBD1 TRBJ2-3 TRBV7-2 CASSLEPGQGHSTQYF TGTGCCAGCAGCTTAGAGCCGGGACAGGGTCACAGTACGCAGTATTTT
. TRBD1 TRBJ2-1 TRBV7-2 CASSYDRGNNEQFF TGTGCCAGCAGCTACGACAGGGGAAACAATGAGCAGTTCTTC
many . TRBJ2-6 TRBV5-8 CASSLVGANVLTF TGTGCCAGCAGCTTGGTTGGGGCCAACGTCCTGACTTTC
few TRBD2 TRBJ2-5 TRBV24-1 CATSDSRLAGEPQETQYF TGTGCCACCAGTGATTCGCGACTAGCGGGGGAGCCCCAAGAGACCCAGTACTTC
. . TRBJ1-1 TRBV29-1 CSVGGRLRMNTEAFF TGCAGCGTTGGCGGGAGGTTAAGAATGAACACTGAAGCTTTCTTT
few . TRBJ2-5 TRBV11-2 CASSRNGGQETQYF TGTGCCAGCAGCCGTAACGGAGGTCAAGAGACCCAGTACTTC
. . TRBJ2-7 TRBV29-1 CSVEEVQGTDYEQYF TGCAGCGTTGAAGAAGTGCAGGGGACTGATTACGAGCAGTACTTC
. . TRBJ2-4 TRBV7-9 CASSPAGLNIQYF TGTGCCAGCAGCCCTGCTGGCTTAAACATTCAGTACTTC
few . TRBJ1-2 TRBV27 CASSLHTGYGYTF TGTGCCAGCAGTTTACATACAGGGTACGGCTACACCTTC
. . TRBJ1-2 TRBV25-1 CASSGTGIGYTF TGTGCCAGCAGTGGAACAGGGATCGGCTACACCTTC
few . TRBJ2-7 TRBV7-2 CASSLVDGDEQYF TGTGCCAGCAGCTTAGTAGATGGGGACGAGCAGTACTTC
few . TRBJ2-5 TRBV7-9 CASSPRDNEEETQYF TGTGCCAGCAGCCCCCGGGACAATGAAGAAGAGACCCAGTACTTC
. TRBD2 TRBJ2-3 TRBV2 CASLGTSGTDTQYF TGTGCCAGTCTAGGGACTAGCGGTACAGATACGCAGTATTTT
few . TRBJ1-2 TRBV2 CASTRVPRRGYEEGYTF TGTGCCAGCACTCGAGTCCCACGTCGGGGTTATGAGGAAGGCTACACCTTC
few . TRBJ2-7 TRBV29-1 CSVIPGEDYEQYF TGCAGCGTTATCCCCGGGGAAGACTACGAGCAGTACTTC
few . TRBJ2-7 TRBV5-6 CASSLKSRDYEQYF TGTGCCAGCAGCTTGAAGTCGCGTGACTACGAGCAGTACTTC
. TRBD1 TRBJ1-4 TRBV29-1 CSAAGTGGFNNEKLFF TGCAGCGCCGCCGGGACAGGGGGCTTCAATAATGAAAAACTGTTTTTT
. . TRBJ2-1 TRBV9 CASSVGWEAVLNEQFF TGTGCCAGCAGCGTAGGGTGGGAGGCCGTACTAAATGAGCAGTTCTTC
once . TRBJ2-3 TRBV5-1 CASSFRQSSDTQYF TGCGCCAGCAGCTTTAGACAGAGCTCAGATACGCAGTATTTT
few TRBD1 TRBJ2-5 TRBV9 CASSEGLQGETQYF TGTGCCAGCAGCGAGGGATTACAGGGGGAGACCCAGTACTTC
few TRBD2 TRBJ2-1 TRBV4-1 CASSHGSSGSYISYDEQFF TGCGCCAGCAGCCACGGCTCTAGCGGGAGTTACATCTCCTACGATGAGCAGTTCTTC
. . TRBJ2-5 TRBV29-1 CSVGVSGTQYF TGCAGCGTTGGGGTATCTGGGACCCAGTACTTC
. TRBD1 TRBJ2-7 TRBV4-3 CASSIHRDRYYEQYF TGCGCCAGCAGCATTCACCGGGACAGGTACTACGAGCAGTACTTC